This T cell receptor beta chain was found in a study of CD8 T cells in ankylosing spondylitis. This clonotype came up a few times. What it binds is not known. General observations from the study: Significant enrichment of disease-linked clones was reported in matched ankylosing spondylitis synovial fluid. Made up of about eight highly homologous variants, a TCR beta motif appeared characteristic of ankylosing spondylitis blood. Researchers report that disease-linked clones proved CD8+ and relatively rare in peripheral blood. In reactive arthritis synovial fluid and blood, some motif variants had been reported before.

The V end lost 4 bases, the J end lost 2 bases, and 13 bases lay between the germline ends. The CDR3 covers 15 residues. Germline V CDR1 and CDR2: LNHDA, SQIVND (reference sequence). It was by quantitative 5'-RACE with molecular barcodes that TCR beta libraries were made. Via MiXCR, TCRdb re-called the 5' RACE reads, giving one row per CDR3 protein. Of around 94,000 distinct CDR3 sequences in the sample, around 8.5% were seen once. Sequencing was carried out using blood, either unsorted or a sorted T cell fraction (not recorded which). The TCR comes from a male donor with ankylosing spondylitis. The V gene is TRBV19, the J gene TRBJ2-3; TRBD1 is a possible D gene (6 bases). The CDR3 DNA sequence: TGTGCCAGTAGTACCCAACAGGGCCCCACAGATACGCAGTATTTT. Its translation: CASSTQQGPTDTQYF. Full variable domain (remainder filled in from reference TRBV19 and TRBJ2-3): DGGITQSPKYLFRKEGQNVTLSCEQNLNHDAMYWYRQDPGQGLRLIYYSQIVNDFQKGDIAEGYSVSREKKESFPLTVTSAQKNPTAFYLCASSTQQGPTDTQYFGPGTRLTVL.